This T cell receptor beta chain was captured in a study of shared clonotypes between healthy human individuals. Negatively enriched CD4+ T cells were divided by CD45RA into naive and memory. In the authors' workflow: Filtering differed for immunoSEQ, which gave only junction sequences without quality scores. The data were produced by immunoSEQ multiplex PCR, yet TCRdb's version contains in-frame clones alone and is incomplete. D and trimming come from the DNA, and the V and J calls and clone size come from that table. The data show roughly 2.4 million clones, 90% to 96% seen once. This CDR3 is 15 amino acids long. Looked up from germline, CDR1 is SGHDT and CDR2 is YYEEEE. V lost 0 bases and J 3 bases, leaving 11 bases between the germline ends.

Sequenced material: naive CD4+ T cells sorted from blood. Subset: CD45RA+ positively selected. The sequence derives from a man younger than 30 in good health. The rearrangement links TRBV5-6 to TRBJ2-3; D may be TRBD2 (6 bases). In nucleotides, the CDR3 is TGTGCCAGCAGCTTGGCCCCGGGAGATACAGATACGCAGTATTTT. Amino acids: CASSLAPGDTDTQYF.